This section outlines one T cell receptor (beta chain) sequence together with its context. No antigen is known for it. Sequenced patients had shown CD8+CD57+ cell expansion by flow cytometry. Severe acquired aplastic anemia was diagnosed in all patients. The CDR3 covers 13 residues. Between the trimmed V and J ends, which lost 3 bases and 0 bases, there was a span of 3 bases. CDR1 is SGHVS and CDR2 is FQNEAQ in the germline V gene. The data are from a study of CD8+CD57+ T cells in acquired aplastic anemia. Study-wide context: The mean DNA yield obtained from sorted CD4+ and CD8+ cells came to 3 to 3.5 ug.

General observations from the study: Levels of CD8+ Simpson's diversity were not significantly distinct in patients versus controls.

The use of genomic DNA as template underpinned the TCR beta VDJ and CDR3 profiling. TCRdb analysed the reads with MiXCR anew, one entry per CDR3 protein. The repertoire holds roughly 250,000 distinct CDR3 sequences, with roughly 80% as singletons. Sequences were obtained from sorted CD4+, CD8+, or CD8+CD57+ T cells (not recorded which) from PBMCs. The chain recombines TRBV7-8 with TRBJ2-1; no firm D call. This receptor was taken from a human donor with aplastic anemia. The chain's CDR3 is CASSLVSYNEQFF. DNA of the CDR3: TGTGCCAGCAGCTTGGTCTCCTACAATGAGCAGTTCTTC.